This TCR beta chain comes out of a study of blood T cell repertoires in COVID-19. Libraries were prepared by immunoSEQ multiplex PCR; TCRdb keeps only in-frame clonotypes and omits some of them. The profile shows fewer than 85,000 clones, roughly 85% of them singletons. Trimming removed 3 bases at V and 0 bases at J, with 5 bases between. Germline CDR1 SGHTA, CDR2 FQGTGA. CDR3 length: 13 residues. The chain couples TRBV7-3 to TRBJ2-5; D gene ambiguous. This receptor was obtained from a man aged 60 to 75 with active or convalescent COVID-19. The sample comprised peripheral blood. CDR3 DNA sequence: TGTGCCAGCAGCTTTGGCCACCAAGAGACCCAGTACTTC. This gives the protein CASSFGHQETQYF.